Each of the 10 T cell receptor beta chains below was sequenced from the same sample in a study of OX40 agonist ivuxolimab in advanced cancers. Generated by immunoSEQ multiplex PCR, the TCRdb table keeps only in-frame clones and is missing some. There are tens of thousands of clones in the sample; 80% to 85% occur only once, and under 1.5% lies in the top ten. The sample consisted of CD4+ or CD8+ T cells sorted from blood, taken in a trial of the OX40 agonist ivuxolimab. Receptors originate from an adult with an advanced solid tumor such as melanoma, head and neck, liver or kidney cancer.

The V and J genes are TRBV5-8 and TRBJ2-2; the D call may be TRBD1 or TRBD2 (6 bases each). The CDR3 consists of 16 residues. The V gene lost 6 bases and the J gene lost 2 bases, with 17 bases spanning the gap. The germline V gene encodes CDR1 SGHTS and CDR2 YDEGEE. The CDR3 loop is CASMRGAELNTGELFF. CDR3 nucleotide sequence: TGTGCCAGCATGAGGGGGGCAGAACTTAACACCGGGGAGCTGTTTTTT.

This clone was seen a single time. The chain couples TRBV7-8 to TRBJ2-1; D uncertain. The CDR3 spans 18 residues. CDR1 SGHVS and CDR2 FQNEAQ come from the germline V gene. Trimming took off 0 bases at V and 6 bases at J, with 21 bases between the two ends. The CDR3 bases are TGTGCCAGCAGCTTAGCCCGACCTCTAGAAATCGCCCCCAATGAGCAGTTCTTC. Translated, it gives CASSLARPLEIAPNEQFF.

This sequence joins TRBV4-3 and TRBJ2-3; D is ambiguous. V was trimmed by 0 bases and J by 3 bases, leaving 10 bases between them. CDR1 LGHNA and CDR2 YSLEER come from the germline V gene. The CDR3 extends over 15 amino acids. CDR3: CASSQDVLSTDTQYF. The CDR3 DNA reads TGCGCCAGCAGCCAAGATGTTTTGAGTACAGATACGCAGTATTTT.

The chain carries TRBV19 and TRBJ1-2, with a weak D call TRBD1 (5 bases). The germline gives CDR1 LNHDA, CDR2 SQIVND (reference sequence). There are 13 residues in the CDR3. V lost 0 bases, J lost 4 bases, and 6 bases lay in between. The CDR3 nucleotides read TGTGCCAGTAGTATAGACGGGGGCTATGGCTACACCTTC. Translation: CASSIDGGYGYTF.

The chain has TRBV4-2 and TRBJ1-1; 12 bases line up with TRBD1. The CDR3 covers 16 residues. The V segment lost 1 base and the J segment 7 bases; nucleotides outside the gene matches: 7. CDR1 is LGHNA, CDR2 YNFKEQ, per germline. The CDR3 nucleotides read TGTGCCAGCAGCCAAGCGGGGGGACAGGGGGCGAGTGAAGCTTTCTTT. Its protein is CASSQAGGQGASEAFF.

This clone was counted between two and nine times. This chain links TRBV5-1 with TRBJ2-3; D is uncertain. The CDR3 covers 12 residues. CDR1 is SGHRS and CDR2 is YFSETQ in the germline V gene. Trimming removed 4 bases at V and 8 bases at J, with 11 bases between. Written as DNA, the CDR3 is TGCGCCAGCAGCCCGAGCGTAGCTACGCAGTATTTT. Translated: CASSPSVATQYF.

The V and J genes are TRBV2 and TRBJ2-7; no clear D gene. The CDR3 sequence is 14 residues long. CDR1 is SNHLY and CDR2 is FYNNEI in the germline V gene. V dropped 10 bases and J dropped 4 bases, with 20 bases sitting between them. CDR3 sequence: CATQSAVRLYEQYF. CDR3 nucleotides: TGTGCCACCCAGTCAGCAGTGCGATTGTACGAGCAGTACTTC.

The chain joins TRBV5-1 to TRBJ1-6; 9 positions agree with TRBD1. The germline V gene encodes CDR1 SGHRS and CDR2 YFSETQ. CDR3 length: 16 amino acids. V lost 3 bases to trimming and J lost 10 bases; unmatched junction nucleotides: 11. The CDR3 DNA is TGCGCCAGCAGCTCATTAACGGGACAGGGTATGTCACCCCTCCACTTT. This codes for CASSSLTGQGMSPLHF.

The chain recombines TRBV19 with TRBJ2-7; no reliable D call. V shed 6 bases and J shed 2 bases, with 8 bases lying between them. Germline V gives CDR1 LNHDA, CDR2 SQIVND (reference sequence). The CDR3 covers 12 residues. CDR3 nucleotides: TGTGCCAGTAGAGGAAGTCCCTACGAGCAGTACTTC. It encodes CASRGSPYEQYF.

The chain carries TRBV7-2 and TRBJ2-1; TRBD1 might be the D (6 bases). V lost 1 base, J lost 2 bases, and 9 bases lay in between. The germline CDR1 and CDR2 sequences are SGHTA and FQGNSA. This CDR3 has 15 residues. The CDR3, as DNA: TGTGCCAGCAGCTTAGGGACAGTTACCTACAATGAGCAGTTCTTC. This codes for CASSLGTVTYNEQFF.